The entry below gives a single T cell receptor beta chain sequence along with its context. Antigen unknown. These data belong to a study of cytomegalovirus exposure and HLA in healthy donors. Study-wide context: In terms of ancestry, the Caucasian-associated cluster contained about 80% of the approximately 400 genotyped donors. Study-level results: Most TCR sequences were uncommon, yet certain public TCRs appeared in many donors. Later, an analysis showed that TCR beta chains associated with HLA were more clonally expanded than others that were equally common.

Vbeta (60) and Jbeta (13) primers were used in the PCR. As processed by the authors: Roughly 81 million unique TCR beta chains, roughly 11 million shared, were counted in a later analysis. The method was immunoSEQ multiplex PCR; TCRdb's version includes in-frame clones alone and lacks a portion of them. The V and J calls and clone size come from that table; D and trimming were worked out from the DNA. This table holds 100,000 to 150,000 clones, around 82% found once. The CDR3 sequence is 15 residues long. CDR1 is MGHDK and CDR2 is SYGVNS in the germline V gene. The V gene lost 5 bases and the J gene lost 4 bases, with 14 bases spanning the gap.

Sequenced: PBMCs. The sequence was obtained from a male donor in good health and CMV-seropositive. The chain carries TRBV25-1 and TRBJ2-2; possibly TRBD2 for D (7 bases). CDR3 nucleotides: TGTGCCAGCAGTAAAGGGAGGGACATCACCGGGGAGCTGTTTTTT. It specifies CASSKGRDITGELFF.